This T cell receptor (beta chain) was sequenced for a study of cytomegalovirus exposure and HLA in healthy donors. With respect to this clone: Antigen: not known.

Regarding the study as a whole: High sensitivity and specificity were reportedly achieved when the classifier diagnosed cytomegalovirus status. Cytomegalovirus association was assigned to about 180 TCR beta chains.

The primer mix had 60 Vbeta and 13 Jbeta primers. TCRdb's table, derived via immunoSEQ multiplex PCR, lists solely in-frame clones and lacks some. Its clone listing holds approximately 120,000 clones. CDR3 length: 14 amino acids. In germline, CDR1 is LNHDA, CDR2 SQIVND (reference sequence). Trimming took 3 bases from V and 5 from J, leaving 13 bases between them. Sequenced input: PBMCs. The TCR was taken from a man aged 35-49 years in good health and CMV-seronegative. The chain joins TRBV19 to TRBJ1-1, with D perhaps TRBD1 (6 bases). Written as DNA, the CDR3 is TGTGCCAGTAGTATTCTACCGGGACAAACTGAAGCTTTCTTT. As protein: CASSILPGQTEAFF.